The 8 T cell receptor beta chains given below trace back to one sample, sequenced in a study of cytomegalovirus exposure and HLA in healthy donors. PCR primers comprised 60 Vbeta and 13 Jbeta primers. Data came from immunoSEQ multiplex PCR; TCRdb stores just in-frame clones and leaves some out. The sample holds 130,000 or so clones, about 74% seen once. Sequencing was performed on PBMCs. These receptors were collected from a male donor in good health and CMV-seronegative.

The chain has TRBV21-1 and TRBJ1-2; the listed D gene, TRBD1, was not tested against the DNA. TRBV21-1 is tagged as a pseudogene. This CDR3 comprises 15 residues. This chain's CDR3 is CASSNRTGAVDGYTF. CDR3 DNA sequence: TGTGCCAGCAGCAATCGGACAGGGGCGGTGGATGGCTACACCTTC.

The CDR3 DNA is TGTGCCAGCAGCCCACTTAACAGGGGGAACAATGAGCAGTTCTTC. Translation: CASSPLNRGNNEQFF. This chain connects TRBV7-2 to TRBJ2-1, with 8 bases fitting TRBD1. The CDR3 has 15 residues. Germline V gene lookup returns CDR1 SGHTA and CDR2 FQGNSA. Trimming at V came to 5 bases and at J to 5 bases, leaving 8 bases not matched to a gene.

This clone was recorded a few times. This chain connects TRBV2 to TRBJ1-2, with D hard to call. The germline CDR1 and CDR2 sequences are SNHLY and FYNNEI. With 5 bases removed from V and 8 bases from J, the gap between germline ends came to 18 bases. The CDR3 sequence is 14 residues long. The CDR3 sequence is CASSPQWGAGGYTF. In DNA, the CDR3 is TGTGCCAGCAGTCCTCAGTGGGGAGCGGGCGGCTACACCTTC.

The chain recombines TRBV7-6 with TRBJ2-2, with a tentative D call TRBD2 (5 bases). The germline V gene encodes CDR1 SGHVS and CDR2 FNYEAQ. The CDR3 runs 13 residues. V dropped 5 bases and J dropped 1 base, with 5 bases sitting between them. CDR3 sequence: CASSRGNTGELFF. The CDR3 DNA is TGTGCCAGCAGCCGGGGGAACACCGGGGAGCTGTTTTTT.

The chain has TRBV5-8 and TRBJ1-2; tentative D call: TRBD1 (6 bases). Per the germline V gene, CDR1 is SGHTS and CDR2 is YDEGEE. Trimming left V 4 bases short and J 0 bases short, with 10 bases between. The CDR3 is made up of 14 amino acids. In nucleotides, the CDR3 is TGTGCCAGCAGCCTAGGGGGTACTAACTATGGCTACACCTTC. This encodes CASSLGGTNYGYTF.

The rearrangement joins TRBV6-5 to TRBJ2-7, with TRBD1 matching 12 bases. The germline V gene has CDR1 MNHEY and CDR2 SVGAGI. The CDR3 totals 14 residues. V shed 10 bases and J 4 bases; nucleotides not matched to a gene: 8. CDR3 sequence reads: CATRRGQGAYEQYF. Written as DNA, the CDR3 is TGTGCCACCAGGAGGGGACAGGGGGCTTACGAGCAGTACTTC.

The V and J genes are TRBV7-2 and TRBJ1-3; maybe TRBD1 (5 bases). V lost 5 bases and J lost 4, with 15 bases in between. Germline CDR1 SGHTA, CDR2 FQGNSA. The CDR3 has 15 residues. The CDR3 sequence: CASSKSGTGGNTIYF. DNA for the CDR3: TGTGCCAGCAGCAAATCTGGGACTGGAGGAAACACCATATATTTT.

This clone was seen more than once but under ten times. J is TRBJ1-1 and V is TRBV28, with no clear D. V was pared by 7 bases and J by 0 bases, with 9 bases between. Germline V CDR1 and CDR2: MDHEN, SYDVKM. The CDR3 sequence is 13 residues long. CDR3 sequence reads: CASTTSMNTEAFF. The CDR3, as DNA: TGTGCCAGCACTACGTCCATGAACACTGAAGCTTTCTTT.